Each of the 18 T cell receptor beta chains below was sequenced from the same sample in a study of T cells in Graves' hyperthyroidism and ophthalmopathy. RNA transcripts yielded amplified TCR beta CDR3 regions. The HTBI primer set drove a first-round RT-PCR of the TCR CDR3. TCRdb re-derived calls from the multiplex PCR reads in MiXCR, one entry per CDR3 protein. The data hold approximately 570,000 distinct CDR3 sequences, with less than 20% observed a single time. Sequences were obtained from blood. These receptors all come from a man in his forties with Graves' ophthalmopathy.

The chain combines TRBV9 with TRBJ2-1; D might be TRBD2 (7 bases). The CDR3 loop spans 15 amino acids. V shed 4 bases and J shed 10 bases, with 21 bases lying between them. Looked up from germline, CDR1 is SGDLS and CDR2 is YYNGEE. The CDR3 here is CASSPLEGGFVEQFF. In DNA form, the CDR3 reads TGTGCCAGCAGCCCACTTGAGGGGGGGTTCGTGGAGCAGTTCTTC.

This clonotype was counted ten times or more. This chain uses TRBV12-3 or TRBV12-4 with TRBJ2-1, with a tentative D call TRBD2 (6 bases). The CDR3 has 17 amino acids. The germline V and J ends were trimmed by 6 bases and 8 bases, with 26 bases remaining between them. The CDR3 DNA reads as TGTGCCAGCAGCCAATTGGGGGTGGGGATAGCGGTATATGAGCAGTTCTTC. Translating gives CASSQLGVGIAVYEQFF.

Ten or more counts support this clonotype. V usage is TRBV3-1 and J usage is TRBJ1-1, with 7 bases that match TRBD1. Germline V gene lookup returns CDR1 LGHDT and CDR2 YNNKEL (reference sequence). V dropped 3 bases and J dropped 0; count of bases not matched to a gene: 1. This CDR3 region has 14 residues. The CDR3: CASSQDRMNTEAFF. DNA of the CDR3: TGTGCCAGCAGCCAGGACAGGATGAACACTGAAGCTTTCTTT.

This clonotype has a handful of counts. V is TRBV28 and J is TRBJ2-7, with a weak D call TRBD1 (5 bases). The CDR3 consists of 15 residues. With 4 bases removed from V and 7 bases from J, the gap between germline ends came to 20 bases. CDR1 and CDR2 from the germline V gene are MDHEN and SYDVKM. Here the CDR3 reads CASSSLDSGMGEQYF. DNA for the CDR3: TGTGCCAGCAGTTCGCTCGACAGTGGAATGGGAGAGCAGTACTTC.

The J gene is TRBJ2-1, the V gene TRBV9, with TRBD2 matching over 9 bases. This CDR3 comprises 17 residues. The V gene end was trimmed by 4 bases and the J gene end by 5 bases; junction bases not matched to a gene: 13. The germline V gene has CDR1 SGDLS and CDR2 YYNGEE. The CDR3 DNA follows: TGTGCCAGCAGCCTAAGGGGGCGGGAGGGCATCAACAATGAGCAGTTCTTC. As protein: CASSLRGREGINNEQFF. Filled out from reference TRBV9 and TRBJ2-1, the complete variable domain reads DSGVTQTPKHLITATGQRVTLRCSPRSGDLSVYWYQQSLDQGLQFLIQYYNGEERAKGNILERFSAQQFPDLHSELNLSSLELGDSALYFCASSLRGREGINNEQFFGPGTRLTVL.

The genes are TRBV28 and TRBJ2-2; 9 positions match TRBD2. The CDR3 consists of 16 residues. The germline gives CDR1 MDHEN, CDR2 SYDVKM. Unmatched junction bases numbered 10, after V lost 4 bases and J lost 7 bases. In nucleotides, the CDR3 is TGTGCCAGCAGTTCCGCTCTAGCGGGAAAGAGCGGGGAGCTGTTTTTT. This sequence encodes CASSSALAGKSGELFF.

The table lists this clonotype with many counts. The chain joins TRBV7-8 to TRBJ2-1; 12 bases are a match to TRBD2. V lost 2 bases and J lost 9; bases outside the gene matches: 5. This CDR3 comprises 15 residues. CDR1 is SGHVS and CDR2 is FQNEAQ in the germline V gene. The CDR3 DNA sequence: TGTGCCAGCAGCTTACTAGCGGGAGGGCCCGGTGAGCAGTTCTTC. Its translation: CASSLLAGGPGEQFF.

This clonotype was counted only a few times. The chain combines TRBV6-2 or TRBV6-3 with TRBJ2-2; D tentatively reads TRBD1 or TRBD2 (5 bases each). CDR1 and CDR2 (germline): MNHEY, SVGEGT. The CDR3 runs to 14 residues. Trimming left V 6 bases short and J 7 bases short, with 15 bases between. The CDR3 protein is CASSSGAWVGELFF. The CDR3 nucleotides are TGTGCCAGCAGCTCCGGGGCCTGGGTCGGGGAGCTGTTTTTT.

This rearrangement joins TRBV15 to TRBJ2-2; the match to TRBD2 covers 7 bases. The J segment lost 6 bases and the V segment lost 5 bases, leaving 6 bases of the junction unmatched. Per the germline V gene, CDR1 is LNHNV and CDR2 is YYDKDF (reference sequence). The CDR3 runs to 14 residues. The CDR3: CATSGRAIAGELFF. CDR3 nucleotide sequence: TGTGCCACCAGCGGGAGGGCCATTGCCGGGGAGCTGTTTTTT.

This clonotype was counted a few times. This rearrangement joins TRBV6-5 to TRBJ2-3, with 12 bases fitting TRBD2. Germline V gene lookup returns CDR1 MNHEY and CDR2 SVGAGI. V lost 5 bases, J lost 0 bases, and 12 bases stayed unmatched. This CDR3 is 19 amino acids long. CDR3 sequence reads: CASSPLTSGGHPSTDTQYF. The CDR3 DNA reads TGTGCCAGCAGTCCCCTGACTAGCGGGGGACATCCTAGCACAGATACGCAGTATTTT.

This clonotype was counted ten times or more. The chain recombines TRBV12-3 or TRBV12-4 with TRBJ1-6, with 8 bases that match TRBD1. Trimming took 0 bases from V and 10 from J; bases not matched to a gene: 8. This CDR3 is built from 16 residues. The CDR3: CASSLAGQAFSSPLHF. Here the CDR3 DNA reads TGTGCCAGCAGTTTAGCGGGACAGGCCTTTTCATCACCCCTCCACTTT.

This clonotype was observed at least ten times. This chain joins TRBV7-2 and TRBJ1-1; D unclear. Trimming cost V 1 base and J 10 bases, with 16 bases left between them. The CDR3 length is 14 residues. The V gene's germline CDR1 is SGHTA and CDR2 FQGNSA. CDR3 sequence: CASSLGMQPSGAFF. As DNA, the CDR3 is TGTGCCAGCAGCTTAGGGATGCAGCCCTCGGGAGCTTTCTTT.

The J gene is TRBJ2-3, the V gene TRBV28; TRBD2 might be the D (5 bases). V was clipped by 8 bases and J by 1 base, with 10 bases between them. Germline assignment: CDR1 MDHEN and CDR2 SYDVKM. The CDR3 loop spans 13 amino acids. The CDR3 bases are TGTGCCAGCGAGCTGCGGGGCACAGATACGCAGTATTTT. Translating it yields CASELRGTDTQYF.

A few counts support this clonotype. The genes are TRBV20-1 and TRBJ2-3; 8 nucleotides match TRBD1. Looked up from germline, CDR1 is DFQATT and CDR2 is SNEGSKA (reference sequence). This CDR3 contains 19 residues. V dropped 0 bases and J dropped 7; count of bases not matched to a gene: 21. CDR3 DNA sequence: TGCAGTGCTAGAGAGGCTCGGGACAGGAGAGAAAGGACATGGTATACGCAGTATTTT. It codes for CSAREARDRRERTWYTQYF.

CDR3 in DNA: TGTGCCAGCAGCGCGGGGACAGGAGCTAACTACGAGCAGTACTTC. Residues: CASSAGTGANYEQYF. This chain connects TRBV9 to TRBJ2-7; the match to TRBD1 covers 8 bases. Germline V gene sequence: CDR1 SGDLS, CDR2 YYNGEE. The CDR3 covers 15 residues. Germline trimming cut 3 bases from V and 3 bases from J; bases unmatched to any gene: 8. Variable domain in full (rest from reference TRBV9 and TRBJ2-7): DSGVTQTPKHLITATGQRVTLRCSPRSGDLSVYWYQQSLDQGLQFLIQYYNGEERAKGNILERFSAQQFPDLHSELNLSSLELGDSALYFCASSAGTGANYEQYFGPGTRLTVT.

This clonotype appeared a few times. This chain joins TRBV27 and TRBJ1-5; no definite D call. The V end was cut by 5 bases, the J end by 4 bases, with 15 bases between. Germline CDR1 MNHEY, CDR2 SMNVEV (reference sequence). The CDR3 length is 15 residues. CDR3: CASSLSGRPNQPQHF. The CDR3 DNA reads as TGTGCCAGCAGTCTGTCTGGACGGCCAAATCAGCCCCAGCATTTT.

This clonotype was detected ten times or more. The chain couples TRBV7-3 to TRBJ2-2; D is uncertain. Germline CDR1 is SGHTA and CDR2 is FQGTGA. V was clipped by 2 bases and J by 3 bases, with 7 bases between them. CDR3 length: 14 amino acids. This chain's CDR3 is CASSLSRDTGELFF. CDR3 nucleotide sequence: TGTGCCAGCAGCTTATCAAGGGACACCGGGGAGCTGTTTTTT.

The chain is built from TRBV20-1 and TRBJ1-2; 9 nucleotides line up with TRBD1. The V segment lost 4 bases and the J segment 8 bases; nucleotides outside the gene matches: 5. Per the germline V gene, CDR1 is DFQATT and CDR2 is SNEGSKA (reference sequence). This CDR3 region has 12 residues. CDR3 region: CSANRGLGGYTF. DNA of the CDR3: TGCAGTGCTAACAGGGGGCTGGGAGGCTACACCTTC.